This T cell receptor beta chain stems from a study of T cells in Graves' hyperthyroidism and ophthalmopathy. Study-level findings and limits: Clonotypes that were expanded in thyroid above 0.001 mostly appeared in blood too.

The sample holds many counts of this clonotype. What it recognizes is unknown. There were TCR beta CDR3 regions amplified from RNA transcripts. When the TCR CDR3 underwent first-round RT-PCR, the HTBI primer set was used. TCRdb re-analysed the multiplex PCR reads in MiXCR, keeping a single row per CDR3 protein. The table has 300,000 to 450,000 distinct CDR3 sequences, approximately 15% seen once. The origin of this receptor is a woman aged 18-35 years with Graves' hyperthyroidism that later progressed to Graves' ophthalmopathy. What was sequenced was blood.

DNA for the CDR3: TGTGCCAGCAGTTTATCCCCAGCCGAGCAGTTCTTC. Amino acid sequence: CASSLSPAEQFF. The gene calls are TRBV27 and TRBJ2-1; D is unclear. The CDR3 has 12 amino acids. Looked up from germline, CDR1 is MNHEY and CDR2 is SMNVEV (reference sequence). V was cut by 0 bases and J by 10 bases, with 7 bases left in between.